The present T cell receptor (beta chain) was sequenced within a study of identical twins. Per germline, CDR1 SEHNR and CDR2 FQNEAQ (reference sequence). The CDR3 extends over 12 amino acids. Trimming cost V 5 bases and J 14 bases; bases outside gene matches: 6. Findings of the study overall: The conclusions drew on cross-sectional statistical analysis instead of tracking the same donors. Researchers caution that invariant MAIT and iNKT cells could partly confound zero-insertion analyses.

TCRdb processed the 5' RACE reads anew with MiXCR; each CDR3 protein has one entry. The repertoire holds about 900,000 distinct CDR3 sequences, with around an eighth as singletons. As concerns this clonotype: Its antigen remains unknown.

Healthy Caucasian donors formed the entire cohort. This sample also appeared in a second study, on yellow fever vaccine responses in identical twins.

The sample taken for sequencing was PBMCs. The J gene is TRBJ2-1, the V gene TRBV7-9; 10 nucleotides match TRBD1. The source is a woman under 30 in good health. This CDR3 is CASSLIGTGEFF. The CDR3 coding sequence is TGTGCCAGCAGCCTCATCGGGACAGGGGAGTTCTTC.